Detailed here is one T cell receptor beta chain. What it binds is not known. The V gene's germline CDR1 is MNHNS and CDR2 SASEGT. V lost 7 bases, J lost 4 bases, and 15 bases stayed unmatched. This CDR3 spans 17 amino acids. PCR was performed a second time for roughly 7 to 12 cycles using a sample-barcoded 5' primer and a J-beta primer mix. CDR3-containing paired-end reads numbering at least 2.5 million came from each sample. From the 5' RACE reads, TCRdb called clonotypes with MiXCR, one entry per CDR3 protein. This table holds about 770,000 distinct CDR3 sequences, 40% to 50% found once. The data originate from a study of blood T cells in healthy people across ages. Study results and caveats: Roughly linearly, TCR beta diversity per million T cells fell as age increased. Long-lived donors had more naive CD4+ cells and higher diversity than aged donors.

Extractions gave at least 5 micrograms of total RNA per sample. The sample was blood. This TCR was sampled from a man between 60 and 75 years old in good health. The gene calls are TRBV6-1 and TRBJ1-2; 10 bases match TRBD1. For the CDR3, the DNA is TGTGCCAGCACCGGGACAGGGGCGGTTCAGCGTAGCTATGGCTACACCTTC. Translated, it gives CASTGTGAVQRSYGYTF.